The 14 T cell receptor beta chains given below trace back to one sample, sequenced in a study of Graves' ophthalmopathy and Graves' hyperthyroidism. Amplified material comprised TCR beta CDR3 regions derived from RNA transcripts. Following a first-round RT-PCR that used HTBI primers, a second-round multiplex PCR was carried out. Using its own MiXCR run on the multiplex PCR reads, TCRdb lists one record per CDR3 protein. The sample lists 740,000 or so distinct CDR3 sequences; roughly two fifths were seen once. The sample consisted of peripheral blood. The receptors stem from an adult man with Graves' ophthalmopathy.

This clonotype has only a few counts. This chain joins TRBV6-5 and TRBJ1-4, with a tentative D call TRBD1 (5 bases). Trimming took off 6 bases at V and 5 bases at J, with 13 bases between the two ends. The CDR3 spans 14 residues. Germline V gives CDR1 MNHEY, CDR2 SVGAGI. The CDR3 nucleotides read TGTGCCAGCAGGCAAGGTGGGGGGAATGAAAAACTGTTTTTT. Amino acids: CASRQGGGNEKLFF.

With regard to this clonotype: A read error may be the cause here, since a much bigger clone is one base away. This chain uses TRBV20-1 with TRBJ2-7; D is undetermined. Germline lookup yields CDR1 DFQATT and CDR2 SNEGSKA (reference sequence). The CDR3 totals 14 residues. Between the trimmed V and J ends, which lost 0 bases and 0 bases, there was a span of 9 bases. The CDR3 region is CSAREHLSSYEQYF. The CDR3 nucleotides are TGCAGTGCTAGAGAACACCTTAGCTCCTACGAGCAGTACTTC.

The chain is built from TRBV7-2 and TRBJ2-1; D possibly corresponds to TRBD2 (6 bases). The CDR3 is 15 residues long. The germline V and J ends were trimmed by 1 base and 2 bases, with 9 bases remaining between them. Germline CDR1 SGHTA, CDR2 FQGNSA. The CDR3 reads CASSLDSGAYNEQFF. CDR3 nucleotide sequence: TGTGCCAGCAGCTTAGATAGCGGAGCCTACAATGAGCAGTTCTTC.

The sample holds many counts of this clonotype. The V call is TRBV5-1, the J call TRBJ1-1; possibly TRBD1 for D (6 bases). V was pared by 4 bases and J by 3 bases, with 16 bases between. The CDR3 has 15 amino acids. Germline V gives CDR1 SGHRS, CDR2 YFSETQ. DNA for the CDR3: TGCGCCAGCAGCCCAGGTGGGACATCCGACACTGAAGCTTTCTTT. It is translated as CASSPGGTSDTEAFF.

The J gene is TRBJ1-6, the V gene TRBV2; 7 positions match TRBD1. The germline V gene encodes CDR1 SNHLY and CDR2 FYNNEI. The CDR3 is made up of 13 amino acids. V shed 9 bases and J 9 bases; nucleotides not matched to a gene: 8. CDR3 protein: CASTRGRSSPLHF. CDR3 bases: TGTGCCAGTACCAGGGGGAGAAGTTCACCCCTCCACTTT.

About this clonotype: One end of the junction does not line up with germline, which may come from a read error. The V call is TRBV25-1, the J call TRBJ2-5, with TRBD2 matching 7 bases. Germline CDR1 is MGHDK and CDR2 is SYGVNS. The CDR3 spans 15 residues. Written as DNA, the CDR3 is TGTGCCAGCAGTTACGGCGGGAGCATGCAAGAGACCCAGTGCTTC. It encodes CASSYGGSMQETQCF.

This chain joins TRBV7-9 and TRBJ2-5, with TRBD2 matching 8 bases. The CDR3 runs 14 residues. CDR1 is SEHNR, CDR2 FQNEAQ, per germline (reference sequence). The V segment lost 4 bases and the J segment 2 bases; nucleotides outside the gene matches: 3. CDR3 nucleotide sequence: TGTGCCAGCAGCTGGATAGCGGGACAAGAGACCCAGTACTTC. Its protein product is CASSWIAGQETQYF.

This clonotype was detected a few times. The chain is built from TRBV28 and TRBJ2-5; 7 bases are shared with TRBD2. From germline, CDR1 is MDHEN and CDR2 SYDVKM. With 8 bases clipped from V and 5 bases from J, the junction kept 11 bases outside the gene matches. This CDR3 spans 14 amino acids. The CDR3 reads CASAERDYGETQYF. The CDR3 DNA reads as TGTGCCAGCGCTGAGAGGGACTACGGTGAGACCCAGTACTTC.

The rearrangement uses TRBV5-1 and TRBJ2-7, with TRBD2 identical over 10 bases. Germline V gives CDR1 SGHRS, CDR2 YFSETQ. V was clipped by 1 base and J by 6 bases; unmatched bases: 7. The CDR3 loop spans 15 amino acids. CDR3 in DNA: TGCGCCAGCAGCTTGACTAGCGGGACCCCCGGCGAGCAGTACTTC. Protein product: CASSLTSGTPGEQYF.

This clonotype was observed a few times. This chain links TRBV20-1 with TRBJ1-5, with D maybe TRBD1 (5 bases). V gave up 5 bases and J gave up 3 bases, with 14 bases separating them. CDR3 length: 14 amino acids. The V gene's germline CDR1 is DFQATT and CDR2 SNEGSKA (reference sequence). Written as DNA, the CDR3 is TGCAGTGCTCGGGGCACGGCCAACAATCAGCCCCAGCATTTT. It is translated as CSARGTANNQPQHF.

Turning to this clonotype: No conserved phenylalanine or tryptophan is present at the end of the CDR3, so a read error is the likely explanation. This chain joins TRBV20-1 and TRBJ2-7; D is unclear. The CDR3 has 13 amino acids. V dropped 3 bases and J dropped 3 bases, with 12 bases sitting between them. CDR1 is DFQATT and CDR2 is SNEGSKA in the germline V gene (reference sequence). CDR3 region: CSARSSVDYEQYL. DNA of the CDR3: TGCAGTGCTAGGTCGAGCGTCGACTACGAGCAGTACCTC.

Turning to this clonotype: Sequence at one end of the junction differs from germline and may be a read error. Written as DNA, the CDR3 is TGTGCCGGCAGCGTACGACTAGCGGGAGAAATGGGTACGCAGTATTTT. This sequence encodes CAGSVRLAGEMGTQYF. The V gene is TRBV9, the J gene TRBJ2-3, with 12 bases identical to TRBD2. CDR1 is SGDLS and CDR2 is YYNGEE in the germline V gene. The CDR3 length is 16 residues.

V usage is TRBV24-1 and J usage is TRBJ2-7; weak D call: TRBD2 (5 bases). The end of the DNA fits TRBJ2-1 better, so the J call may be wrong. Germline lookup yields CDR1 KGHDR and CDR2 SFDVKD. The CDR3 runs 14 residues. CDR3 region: CATSDSDLAAGQFF. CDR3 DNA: TGTGCCACCAGTGATTCGGACTTGGCGGCCGGGCAGTTCTTC.

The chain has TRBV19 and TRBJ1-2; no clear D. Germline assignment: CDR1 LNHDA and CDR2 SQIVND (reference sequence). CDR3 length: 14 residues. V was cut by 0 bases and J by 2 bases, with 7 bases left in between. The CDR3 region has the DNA TGTGCCAGTAGTATAGACGACGGAAACTATGGCTACACCTTC. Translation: CASSIDDGNYGYTF.